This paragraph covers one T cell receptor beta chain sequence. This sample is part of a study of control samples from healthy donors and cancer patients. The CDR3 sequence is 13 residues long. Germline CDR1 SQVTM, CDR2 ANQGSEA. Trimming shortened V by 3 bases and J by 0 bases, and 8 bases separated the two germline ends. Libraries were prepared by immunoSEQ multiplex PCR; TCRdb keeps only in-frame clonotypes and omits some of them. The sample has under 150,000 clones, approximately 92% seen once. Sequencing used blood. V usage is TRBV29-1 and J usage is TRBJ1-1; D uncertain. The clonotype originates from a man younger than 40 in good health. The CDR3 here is CSVEARLNTEAFF. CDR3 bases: TGCAGCGTTGAGGCCAGATTGAACACTGAAGCTTTCTTT.